This TCR beta chain originates from a study of T cell changes during pregnancy in multiple sclerosis. As to this clone: A read error may produce the germline difference seen at one junction end.

CDR3 length equals 15 residues. Germline CDR1 reads MNHEY; CDR2 reads SMNVEV (reference sequence). TCRdb keeps only in-frame clones here, not all; method: immunoSEQ multiplex PCR. The table includes around 62,000 clones, 90% detected once. The chain carries TRBV27 and TRBJ1-1; no reliable D call. This TCR was recovered from a female donor in good health, enrolled as a control in a pregnancy study. The sequences come from peripheral blood, collected in the second trimester of pregnancy. The CDR3 here is CASSLSPGGQTEAFF. CDR3 nucleotide sequence: TGTGCCAGCAGTCTATCTCCGGGAGGGCAAACTGAAGCTTTCTTT.